This T cell receptor (beta chain) was identified during a study of molecular identifiers for immune sequencing clone quantification. Whole-study results and caveats: Highly expanded clones may be undercounted when identical TCR molecules share barcodes.

TCRdb reanalysed the PCR reads using MiXCR and keeps one entry per CDR3 protein. The sample includes 85,000 to 90,000 distinct CDR3 sequences, nearly 25% seen only once; the top ten take approximately 0.78%. V was trimmed by 5 bases and J by 5 bases, leaving 12 bases between them. Germline assignment: CDR1 LNHDA and CDR2 SQIVND (reference sequence). The CDR3 is made up of 13 amino acids. For this clonotype: Its specificity is not known.

The TCR was taken from a human donor in good health. Some libraries in this study had Jurkat cell RNA spiked in. The sample consisted of naive CD8+ T cells from blood, with Jurkat cell RNA spiked in. Noted subset: FACS-sorted CD8+CD4-CCR7+CD45RA+ naive T cells. This chain joins TRBV19 and TRBJ1-1, with D possibly being TRBD1 (6 bases). The CDR3 reads CASSWGAMTEAFF. The CDR3 bases are TGTGCCAGTAGTTGGGGGGCAATGACTGAAGCTTTCTTT.